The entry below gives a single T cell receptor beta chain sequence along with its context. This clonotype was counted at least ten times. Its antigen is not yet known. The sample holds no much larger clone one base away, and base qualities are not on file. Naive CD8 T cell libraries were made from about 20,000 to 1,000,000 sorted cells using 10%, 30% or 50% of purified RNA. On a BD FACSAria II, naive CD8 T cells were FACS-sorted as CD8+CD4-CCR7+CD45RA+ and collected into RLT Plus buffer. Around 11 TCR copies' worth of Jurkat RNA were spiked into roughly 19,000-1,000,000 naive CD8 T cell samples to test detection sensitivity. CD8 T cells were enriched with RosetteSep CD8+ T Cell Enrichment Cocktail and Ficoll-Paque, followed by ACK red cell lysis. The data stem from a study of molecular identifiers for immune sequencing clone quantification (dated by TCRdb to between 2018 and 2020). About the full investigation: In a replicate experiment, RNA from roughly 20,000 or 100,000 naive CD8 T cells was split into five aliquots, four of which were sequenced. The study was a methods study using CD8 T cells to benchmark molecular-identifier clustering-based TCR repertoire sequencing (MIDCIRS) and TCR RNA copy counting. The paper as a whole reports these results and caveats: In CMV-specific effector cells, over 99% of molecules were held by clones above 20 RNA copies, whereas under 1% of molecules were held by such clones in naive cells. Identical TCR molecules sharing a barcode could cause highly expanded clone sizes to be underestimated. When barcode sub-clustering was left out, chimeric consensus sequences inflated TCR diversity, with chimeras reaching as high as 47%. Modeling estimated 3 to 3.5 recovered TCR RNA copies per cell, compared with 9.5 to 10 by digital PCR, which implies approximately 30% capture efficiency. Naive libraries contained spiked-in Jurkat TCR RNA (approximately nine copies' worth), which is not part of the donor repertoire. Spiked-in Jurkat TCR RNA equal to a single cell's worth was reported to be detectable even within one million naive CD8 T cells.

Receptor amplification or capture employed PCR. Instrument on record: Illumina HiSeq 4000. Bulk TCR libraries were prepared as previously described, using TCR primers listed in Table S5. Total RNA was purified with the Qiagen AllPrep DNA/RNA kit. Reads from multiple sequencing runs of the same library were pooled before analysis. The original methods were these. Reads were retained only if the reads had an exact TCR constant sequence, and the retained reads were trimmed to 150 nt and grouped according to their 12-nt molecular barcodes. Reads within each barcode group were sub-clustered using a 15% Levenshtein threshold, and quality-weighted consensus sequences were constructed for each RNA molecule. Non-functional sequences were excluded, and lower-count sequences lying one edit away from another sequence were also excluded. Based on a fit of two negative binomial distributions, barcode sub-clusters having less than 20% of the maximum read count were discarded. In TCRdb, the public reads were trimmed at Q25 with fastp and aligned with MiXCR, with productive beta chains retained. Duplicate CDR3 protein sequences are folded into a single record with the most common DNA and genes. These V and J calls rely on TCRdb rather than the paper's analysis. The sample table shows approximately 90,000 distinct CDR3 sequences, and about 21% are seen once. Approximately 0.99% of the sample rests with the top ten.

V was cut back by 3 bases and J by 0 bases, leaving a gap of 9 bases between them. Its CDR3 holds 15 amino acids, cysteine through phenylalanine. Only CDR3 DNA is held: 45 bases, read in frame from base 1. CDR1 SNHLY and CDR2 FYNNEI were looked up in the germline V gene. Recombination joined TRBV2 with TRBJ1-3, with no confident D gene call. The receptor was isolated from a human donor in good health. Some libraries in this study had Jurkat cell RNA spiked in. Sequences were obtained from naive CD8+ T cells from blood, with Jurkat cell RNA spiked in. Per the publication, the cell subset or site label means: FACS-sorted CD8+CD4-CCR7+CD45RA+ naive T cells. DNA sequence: TGTGCCAGCAGTGAGTCTACCAACTCTGGAAACACCATATATTTT. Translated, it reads CASSESTNSGNTIYF.